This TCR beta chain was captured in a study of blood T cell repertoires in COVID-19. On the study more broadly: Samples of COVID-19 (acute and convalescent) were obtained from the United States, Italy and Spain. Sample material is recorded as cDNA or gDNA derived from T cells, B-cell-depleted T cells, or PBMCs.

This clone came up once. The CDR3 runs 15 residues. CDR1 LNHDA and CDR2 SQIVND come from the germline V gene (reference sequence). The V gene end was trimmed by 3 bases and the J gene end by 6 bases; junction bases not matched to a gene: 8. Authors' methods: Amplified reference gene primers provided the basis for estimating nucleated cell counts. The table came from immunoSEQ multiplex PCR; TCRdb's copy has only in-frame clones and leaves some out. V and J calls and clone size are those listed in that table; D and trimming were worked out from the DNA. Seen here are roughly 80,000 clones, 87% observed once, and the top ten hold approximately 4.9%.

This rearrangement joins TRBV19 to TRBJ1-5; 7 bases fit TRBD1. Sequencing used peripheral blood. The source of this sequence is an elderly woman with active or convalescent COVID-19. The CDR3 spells CASSIGQGVGQPQHF. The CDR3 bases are TGTGCCAGTAGTATCGGTCAGGGGGTCGGTCAGCCCCAGCATTTT. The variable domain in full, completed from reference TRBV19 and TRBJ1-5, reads DGGITQSPKYLFRKEGQNVTLSCEQNLNHDAMYWYRQDPGQGLRLIYYSQIVNDFQKGDIAEGYSVSREKKESFPLTVTSAQKNPTAFYLCASSIGQGVGQPQHFGDGTRLSIL.